Below, 23 T cell receptor beta chains from the same sample are listed, as sequenced in a study of OX40 agonist ivuxolimab in advanced cancers. Libraries were prepared through the immunoSEQ multiplex PCR assay. TCRdb provides this immuneACCESS table in a form limited to in-frame rearrangements. Some clones are lacking; in checked studies, under half of them reflect an unresolved V gene, and why the rest are absent is not known. Counted in this sample were about 11,000 clones; more than 70% of them appeared once. About 14% of the sample goes to the ten largest clones. The specimen comprised CD4+ or CD8+ T cells sorted from blood, sampled in a trial of the OX40 agonist ivuxolimab. The source of these receptors is an adult with an advanced solid tumor such as melanoma, head and neck, liver or kidney cancer.

V and J are TRBV7-9 and TRBJ2-5; D ambiguous. Germline assignment: CDR1 SEHNR and CDR2 FQNEAQ (reference sequence). V lost 4 bases to trimming and J lost 5 bases, with 5 bases between them. The CDR3 length is 11 residues. The CDR3 DNA sequence: TGTGCCAGCAGCTCTGAGGAGACCCAGTACTTC. Amino acids: CASSSEETQYF. Combining the CDR3 with reference TRBV7-9 and TRBJ2-5 gives the whole variable domain DTGVSQNPRHKITKRGQNVTFRCDPISEHNRLYWYRQTLGQGPEFLTYFQNEAQLEKSRLLSDRFSAERPKGSFSTLEIQRTEQGDSAMYLCASSSEETQYFGPGTRLLVL.

The rearrangement uses TRBV11-3 and TRBJ1-2; 8 bases map to TRBD1. V was clipped by 1 base and J by 2 bases; unmatched bases: 0. Germline lookup yields CDR1 SGHNT and CDR2 YENEEA. The CDR3 is made up of 14 amino acids. The CDR3 protein is CASSLAGGNYGYTF. The CDR3 bases are TGTGCCAGCAGCTTAGCAGGGGGCAACTATGGCTACACCTTC.

In its sample, this clone was seen a few times. The chain is built from TRBV14 and TRBJ1-6; no clear D. Germline V gene sequence: CDR1 SGHDN, CDR2 FVKESK. V shed 5 bases and J shed 2 bases, with 13 bases lying between them. This CDR3 spans 16 amino acids. As DNA, the CDR3 is TGTGCCAGCAGCTCTGGTCATAGGGCCTATAATTCACCCCTCCACTTT. The encoded protein is CASSSGHRAYNSPLHF.

This clone was seen only once. The chain joins TRBV7-9 to TRBJ2-1; D might be TRBD1 (5 bases). The CDR3 is 12 amino acids. Trimming shortened V by 2 bases and J by 7 bases, and 6 bases separated the two germline ends. Per germline, CDR1 SEHNR and CDR2 FQNEAQ (reference sequence). CDR3 region: CASSLQGNEQFF. The CDR3 nucleotides read TGTGCCAGCAGCTTACAGGGTAATGAGCAGTTCTTC. The full variable domain, completed using reference TRBV7-9 and TRBJ2-1, is DTGVSQNPRHKITKRGQNVTFRCDPISEHNRLYWYRQTLGQGPEFLTYFQNEAQLEKSRLLSDRFSAERPKGSFSTLEIQRTEQGDSAMYLCASSLQGNEQFFGPGTRLTVL.

By share, this clone ranks as medium-sized. This chain joins TRBV30 and TRBJ2-2; TRBD1 matches 8 bases. The CDR3 covers 14 residues. J was trimmed by 5 bases and V by 2 bases; bases with no gene match: 4. CDR1 and CDR2 from the germline V gene are GTSNPN and SVGIG (reference sequence). CDR3: CAWSWTGRTGELFF. DNA for the CDR3: TGTGCCTGGAGTTGGACAGGGAGGACCGGGGAGCTGTTTTTT.

The gene calls are TRBV13 and TRBJ2-2; D is unresolved. Between the trimmed V and J ends, which lost 5 bases and 8 bases, there was a span of 9 bases. Per the germline V gene, CDR1 is PRHDT and CDR2 is FYEKMQ (reference sequence). CDR3 length: 12 residues. Written as DNA, the CDR3 is TGTGCCAGCAGCCCCCCCGGGGGGGAGCTGTTTTTT. Its translation is CASSPPGGELFF.

The chain carries TRBV4-1 and TRBJ1-2, with 9 bases matching TRBD1. Germline values: CDR1 MGHRA, CDR2 YSYEKL. The CDR3 loop spans 17 amino acids. The J segment lost 0 bases and the V segment lost 2 bases, leaving 7 bases of the junction unmatched. The CDR3 loop is CASSQRTGAPPNYGYTF. CDR3 nucleotide sequence: TGCGCCAGCAGCCAAAGGACAGGGGCTCCACCTAACTATGGCTACACCTTC.

The chain recombines TRBV9 with TRBJ2-1; D not certain. The CDR3 totals 13 residues. Trimming removed 6 bases at V and 8 bases at J, with 15 bases between. Germline lookup yields CDR1 SGDLS and CDR2 YYNGEE. CDR3 sequence: CASNGPEWHEQFF. DNA for the CDR3: TGTGCCAGCAATGGACCCGAATGGCATGAGCAGTTCTTC. Full variable domain (missing parts from reference TRBV9 and TRBJ2-1): DSGVTQTPKHLITATGQRVTLRCSPRSGDLSVYWYQQSLDQGLQFLIQYYNGEERAKGNILERFSAQQFPDLHSELNLSSLELGDSALYFCASNGPEWHEQFFGPGTRLTVL.

V and J are TRBV7-9 and TRBJ1-4; maybe TRBD1 (5 bases). Looked up from germline, CDR1 is SEHNR and CDR2 is FQNEAQ (reference sequence). V was clipped by 0 bases and J by 6 bases, with 14 bases between them. This CDR3 spans 16 amino acids. The CDR3 sequence is CASSLASRPGHEKLFF. The CDR3 DNA reads as TGTGCCAGCAGCTTAGCTTCTCGGCCAGGGCATGAAAAACTGTTTTTT.

The chain joins TRBV7-2 to TRBJ2-1, with D possibly TRBD2 on 7 matching bases. The CDR3 is 16 amino acids. Per germline, CDR1 SGHTA and CDR2 FQGNSA. The V gene lost 5 bases and the J gene lost 3 bases, with 17 bases spanning the gap. The CDR3 reads CASSRGLGGHYNEQFF. CDR3 sequence (DNA): TGTGCCAGCAGCCGCGGATTGGGGGGGCACTACAATGAGCAGTTCTTC.

This clone is large. The V gene is TRBV14, the J gene TRBJ2-7; D ambiguous. Germline V CDR1 and CDR2: SGHDN, FVKESK. The V and J ends lost 4 bases and 3 bases respectively, with 7 bases between them. The CDR3 contains 12 residues. CDR3 sequence (DNA): TGTGCCAGCAGCCCGGCCAACTACGAGCAGTACTTC. Its protein product is CASSPANYEQYF.

The table lists this clone with a count of one. This rearrangement joins TRBV15 to TRBJ2-7, with D possibly being TRBD1 (6 bases). Germline V CDR1 and CDR2: LNHNV, YYDKDF (reference sequence). V was pared by 2 bases and J by 4 bases, with 15 bases between. The CDR3 has 15 residues. The CDR3 sequence: CATSRTRGQTYEQYF. CDR3 nucleotide sequence: TGTGCCACCAGCAGAACCCGCGGACAGACTTACGAGCAGTACTTC.

The gene calls are TRBV27 and TRBJ2-7; D is perhaps TRBD1 or TRBD2 (6 bases each). The CDR3 runs 13 residues. Trimming removed 5 bases from V and 7 bases from J, with 15 bases in between. The germline V gene encodes CDR1 MNHEY and CDR2 SMNVEV (reference sequence). The CDR3: CASSLHKGGEQYF. In DNA, the CDR3 is TGTGCCAGCAGTCTACACAAGGGGGGTGAGCAGTACTTC.

The rearrangement uses TRBV6-6 and TRBJ2-6; the D call may be TRBD1 or TRBD2 (6 bases each). Trimming took 4 bases from V and 2 from J, leaving 9 bases between them. The CDR3 loop spans 15 amino acids. The germline V gene has CDR1 MNHNY and CDR2 SVGAGI (reference sequence). CDR3 sequence reads: CASSSEGAGANVLTF. The CDR3 DNA reads TGTGCCAGCAGTTCGGAGGGGGCTGGGGCCAACGTCCTGACTTTC.

This chain connects TRBV27 to TRBJ2-5; the D is unclear. CDR1 and CDR2 from the germline V gene are MNHEY and SMNVEV (reference sequence). Between the trimmed V and J ends, which lost 5 bases and 5 bases, there was a span of 12 bases. The CDR3 totals 13 residues. CDR3 in DNA: TGTGCCAGCAGTATTTTTTTCCCCGAGACCCAGTACTTC. It is translated as CASSIFFPETQYF.

V and J are TRBV6-6 and TRBJ2-2; TRBD2 matches 13 bases. CDR1 MNHNY and CDR2 SVGAGI come from the germline V gene (reference sequence). The trim removed 5 bases at V and 5 bases at J, leaving 5 bases unmatched. CDR3 length equals 16 residues. The DNA for the CDR3 is TGTGCCAGCAGTCCTACTAGCGGGAGGGAAACCGGGGAGCTGTTTTTT. It is translated as CASSPTSGRETGELFF.

The chain carries TRBV30 and TRBJ2-7; D gene ambiguous. The CDR3 consists of 11 residues. The germline gives CDR1 GTSNPN, CDR2 SVGIG (reference sequence). V was trimmed by 3 bases and J by 7 bases, leaving 10 bases between them. CDR3 protein: CAWRLGLEQYF. DNA for the CDR3: TGTGCCTGGAGACTGGGTCTTGAGCAGTACTTC.

The V and J genes are TRBV15 and TRBJ2-7, with 8 positions matching TRBD1. CDR1 is LNHNV and CDR2 is YYDKDF in the germline V gene (reference sequence). The CDR3 loop spans 14 amino acids. After removal of 6 bases from V and 1 base from J, the junction contained 5 bases not matched to a gene. The CDR3: CATSTRTGSYEQYF. The CDR3 DNA is TGTGCCACCAGTACTAGGACAGGGTCCTACGAGCAGTACTTC.

The CDR3 nucleotides are TGTGCCAGCAGCTCCCGGACAAGCCAAGAGACCCAGTACTTC. Translating gives CASSSRTSQETQYF. The rearrangement links TRBV7-9 to TRBJ2-5; tentatively, D is TRBD1 (5 bases). There are 14 residues in the CDR3. Trimming took off 4 bases at V and 1 base at J, with 10 bases between the two ends. Germline V CDR1 and CDR2: SEHNR, FQNEAQ (reference sequence).

The chain uses TRBV28 and TRBJ2-7; D is perhaps TRBD1 or TRBD2 (7 bases each). The V and J ends lost 11 bases and 7 bases respectively, with 24 bases between them. Per the germline V gene, CDR1 is MDHEN and CDR2 is SYDVKM. The CDR3 is 14 amino acids. CDR3 sequence: CAEQGGGPSREQYF. CDR3 DNA: TGTGCCGAGCAGGGGGGGGGCCCCTCTAGAGAGCAGTACTTC. The complete variable domain, with remaining parts taken from reference TRBV28 and TRBJ2-7, reads DVKVTQSSRYLVKRTGEKVFLECVQDMDHENMFWYRQDPGLGLRLIYFSYDVKMKEKGDIPEGYSVSREKKERFSLILESASTNQTSMYLCAEQGGGPSREQYFGPGTRLTVT.

The chain is built from TRBV9 and TRBJ2-3, with D perhaps given as TRBD1 or TRBD2 (5 bases each). The CDR3 runs to 14 residues. Trimming removed 3 bases from V and 1 base from J, with 9 bases in between. CDR1 and CDR2 (germline): SGDLS, YYNGEE. The CDR3 DNA reads TGTGCCAGCAGCGCGGGACCACGCACAGATACGCAGTATTTT. This gives the protein CASSAGPRTDTQYF. The variable domain in full, completed from reference TRBV9 and TRBJ2-3, reads DSGVTQTPKHLITATGQRVTLRCSPRSGDLSVYWYQQSLDQGLQFLIQYYNGEERAKGNILERFSAQQFPDLHSELNLSSLELGDSALYFCASSAGPRTDTQYFGPGTRLTVL.

V is TRBV5-1 and J is TRBJ1-3, with D possibly matching TRBD1 (6 bases). The germline V and J ends were trimmed by 2 bases and 0 bases, with 9 bases remaining between them. This CDR3 is 15 amino acids long. Germline loops: CDR1 SGHRS, CDR2 YFSETQ. The CDR3 DNA reads as TGCGCCAGCAGCTTACAGGGCGACTCTGGAAACACCATATATTTT. Translated, it gives CASSLQGDSGNTIYF.

This clone was detected only once. The chain combines TRBV9 with TRBJ2-7, with 9 bases identical to TRBD1. Germline CDR1 and CDR2: SGDLS and YYNGEE. The V segment lost 0 bases and the J segment 6 bases; nucleotides outside the gene matches: 7. The CDR3 length is 15 residues. CDR3 in DNA: TGTGCCAGCAGCGTAGAAACAGGGGGCAGGGCCGAGCAGTACTTC. This sequence encodes CASSVETGGRAEQYF. Full variable domain (remainder filled in from reference TRBV9 and TRBJ2-7): DSGVTQTPKHLITATGQRVTLRCSPRSGDLSVYWYQQSLDQGLQFLIQYYNGEERAKGNILERFSAQQFPDLHSELNLSSLELGDSALYFCASSVETGGRAEQYFGPGTRLTVT.